Following are 18 T cell receptor beta chains from one sample sequenced in a study of T cell responses to AZD1222 COVID-19 vaccine. Sequencing used immunoSEQ multiplex PCR; TCRdb keeps in-frame clones, though not all of them. The data show about 160,000 clones, roughly 90% seen once. Specimen: peripheral blood, collected 28 days after the second AZD1222 dose. These TCRs come from an adult who received the AZD1222 COVID-19 vaccine.

This sequence joins TRBV6-6 and TRBJ1-3; D is ambiguous. V lost 1 base to trimming and J lost 3 bases, with 7 bases between them. The CDR3 is made up of 14 amino acids. The germline V gene has CDR1 MNHNY and CDR2 SVGAGI (reference sequence). CDR3 nucleotide sequence: TGTGCCAGCAGTTACTGGACGGTTGGAAACACCATATATTTT. This codes for CASSYWTVGNTIYF.

Points on this clone: The sample holds other DNA sequences that translate to the same CDR3. For the CDR3, the DNA is TGTGCCAGCTCACCGGGGGCTAACTATGGCTACACCTTC. It translates to CASSPGANYGYTF. V and J are TRBV18 and TRBJ1-2; D is possibly TRBD1 (5 bases). Germline values: CDR1 KGHSH, CDR2 LQKENI. The length of the CDR3 is 13 residues. Trimming took off 3 bases at V and 0 bases at J, with 5 bases between the two ends. The entire variable domain, with the rest obtained from reference TRBV18 and TRBJ1-2, is as follows: NAGVMQNPRHLVRRRGQEARLRCSPMKGHSHVYWYRQLPEEGLKFMVYLQKENIIDESGMPKERFSAEFPKEGPSILRIQQVVRGDSAAYFCASSPGANYGYTFGSGTRLTVV.

The V gene is TRBV6-6, the J gene TRBJ1-5; D not certain. Germline lookup yields CDR1 MNHNY and CDR2 SVGAGI (reference sequence). Trimming removed 6 bases at V and 3 bases at J, with 12 bases between. CDR3 length equals 14 residues. The CDR3 nucleotides read TGTGCCAGCAGCGACCGTACAATCAATCAGCCCCAGCATTTT. This gives the protein CASSDRTINQPQHF.

The V call is TRBV5-8, the J call TRBJ1-3; D remains ambiguous. V dropped 7 bases and J dropped 5 bases, with 19 bases sitting between them. Germline-derived CDR1 and CDR2 are SGHTS and YDEGEE. CDR3 size: 15 residues. CDR3 sequence (DNA): TGTGCCAGCCGATCCTCTCCCATCCTGAGAAACACCATATATTTT. Protein: CASRSSPILRNTIYF.

This clone was detected only once. This chain uses TRBV19 with TRBJ2-2, with D unresolved. V lost 6 bases and J 6 bases, leaving 14 bases between the germline ends. The CDR3 is 14 amino acids. From germline, CDR1 is LNHDA and CDR2 SQIVND (reference sequence). DNA for the CDR3: TGTGCCAGTAGAGTGGTGTCTTCCGCCGGGGAGCTGTTTTTT. Its protein product is CASRVVSSAGELFF.

The rearrangement joins TRBV7-2 to TRBJ2-1; D not certain. Germline V CDR1 and CDR2: SGHTA, FQGNSA. The V end was cut by 7 bases, the J end by 10 bases, with 11 bases between. The CDR3 is 11 residues long. This chain's CDR3 is CASTTAEEQFF. The CDR3 DNA reads as TGTGCCAGCACCACCGCAGAGGAGCAGTTCTTC.

Concerning this clone itself: The same CDR3 is also encoded by other DNA sequences in this sample. This chain links TRBV19 with TRBJ1-1, with D unclear. Germline CDR1 LNHDA, CDR2 SQIVND (reference sequence). V dropped 3 bases and J dropped 5 bases, with 7 bases sitting between them. CDR3 length: 12 amino acids. In nucleotides, the CDR3 is TGTGCCAGTAGTATGTGGGGTACTGAAGCTTTCTTT. Translation: CASSMWGTEAFF.

In the case of this clone: The same CDR3 is also encoded by other DNA sequences in this sample. This chain links TRBV28 with TRBJ1-2, with D tentatively TRBD1 (5 bases). CDR3 length equals 13 residues. The V end lost 6 bases, the J end lost 2 bases, and 10 bases lay between the germline ends. Germline values: CDR1 MDHEN, CDR2 SYDVKM. In DNA, the CDR3 is TGTGCCAGCAGGACCACAGGAAACTATGGCTACACCTTC. Translated: CASRTTGNYGYTF.

This sequence joins TRBV28 and TRBJ1-4; D gene uncertain. Germline loops: CDR1 MDHEN, CDR2 SYDVKM. V lost 8 bases and J lost 5, with 3 bases in between. This CDR3 is built from 10 residues. CDR3 coding DNA: TGTGCCAGCTCAAATGAAAAACTGTTTTTT. Translated: CASSNEKLFF.

V gene TRBV14 combines with J gene TRBJ1-5; D not certain. Germline V gene sequence: CDR1 SGHDN, CDR2 FVKESK. This CDR3 is 13 amino acids long. Between the trimmed V and J ends, which lost 4 bases and 3 bases, there was a span of 7 bases. CDR3 coding DNA: TGTGCCAGCAGCCTAGGGTCCAATCAGCCCCAGCATTTT. Translating gives CASSLGSNQPQHF. The complete variable domain, with remaining parts taken from reference TRBV14 and TRBJ1-5, reads EAGVTQFPSHSVIEKGQTVTLRCDPISGHDNLYWYRRVMGKEIKFLLHFVKESKQDESGMPNNRFLAERTGGTYSTLKVQPAELEDSGVYFCASSLGSNQPQHFGDGTRLSIL.

The count of this clone is one. Other DNA sequences in the sample encode the same CDR3. The gene calls are TRBV28 and TRBJ2-3; perhaps TRBD2 as D (6 bases). CDR1 and CDR2 (germline): MDHEN, SYDVKM. This CDR3 is built from 14 residues. V was cut by 2 bases and J by 0 bases, with 6 bases left in between. CDR3 region: CASSLSGSTDTQYF. The CDR3 DNA follows: TGTGCCAGCAGTTTAAGCGGGAGCACAGATACGCAGTATTTT.

This clone was found a few times. The chain uses TRBV5-6 and TRBJ2-7; D is undetermined. Trimming cost V 0 bases and J 3 bases, with 7 bases left between them. Germline assignment: CDR1 SGHDT and CDR2 YYEEEE. This CDR3 is 13 amino acids long. The CDR3 loop reads CASSLGESYEQYF. CDR3 nucleotides: TGTGCCAGCAGCTTGGGGGAAAGCTACGAGCAGTACTTC.

The chain recombines TRBV5-1 with TRBJ2-7; the match to TRBD1 covers 9 bases. The CDR3 covers 15 residues. CDR1 SGHRS and CDR2 YFSETQ come from the germline V gene. V trimming: 4 bases; J trimming: 0 bases; junction bases outside the gene matches: 5. Written as DNA, the CDR3 is TGCGCCAGCAGCGTTACAGGGGGCCGCTCCTACGAGCAGTACTTC. Its protein is CASSVTGGRSYEQYF. Drawing the rest from reference TRBV5-1 and TRBJ2-7, the complete variable domain is KAGVTQTPRYLIKTRGQQVTLSCSPISGHRSVSWYQQTPGQGLQFLFEYFSETQRNKGNFPGRFSGRQFSNSRSEMNVSTLELGDSALYLCASSVTGGRSYEQYFGPGTRLTVT.

This chain connects TRBV5-1 to TRBJ2-1; D not certain. The length of the CDR3 is 13 residues. V was shortened by 1 base and J by 7 bases, with 9 bases between the two germline ends. Germline V gene sequence: CDR1 SGHRS, CDR2 YFSETQ. CDR3 protein: CASSLNMGNEQFF. In DNA form, the CDR3 reads TGCGCCAGCAGCTTGAATATGGGGAATGAGCAGTTCTTC.

The genes are TRBV6-5 and TRBJ1-1; the D is unclear. CDR3 length: 14 amino acids. V was cut by 6 bases and J by 4 bases, with 15 bases left in between. Germline V gives CDR1 MNHEY, CDR2 SVGAGI. The CDR3: CASSYGESGTEAFF. DNA of the CDR3: TGTGCCAGCAGCTACGGGGAATCGGGCACTGAAGCTTTCTTT.

The CDR3 region has the DNA TGCGCCAGCAGCGACCATCGGGACGGAGAGACCCAGTACTTC. As protein: CASSDHRDGETQYF. The V and J genes are TRBV5-1 and TRBJ2-5, with D perhaps matching TRBD1 or TRBD2 (5 bases each). The CDR3 contains 14 residues. CDR1 and CDR2 from the germline V gene are SGHRS and YFSETQ. V was pared by 4 bases and J by 4 bases, with 14 bases between.

J is TRBJ2-2 and V is TRBV18; D is perhaps TRBD1 (6 bases). The V end was cut by 3 bases, the J end by 5 bases, with 16 bases between. CDR1 is KGHSH, CDR2 LQKENI, per germline. The CDR3 sequence is 16 residues long. Written as DNA, the CDR3 is TGTGCCAGCTCACCGGCGCCAGGGGCTTCGACCGGGGAGCTGTTTTTT. Its translation is CASSPAPGASTGELFF.

This clone was seen a single time. The rearrangement joins TRBV27 to TRBJ2-1; a weak D match, TRBD2 (6 bases). With 6 bases removed from V and 6 bases from J, the gap between germline ends came to 21 bases. Germline V gene lookup returns CDR1 MNHEY and CDR2 SMNVEV (reference sequence). This CDR3 is built from 16 residues. CDR3 sequence: CASSRGWREPRNEQFF. For the CDR3, the DNA is TGTGCCAGCAGCCGTGGTTGGCGGGAACCCCGCAATGAGCAGTTCTTC.